This T cell receptor (beta chain) was sequenced in a study of monozygotic twins with inflammatory bowel disease. TCRdb derives one entry per CDR3 protein from the 5' RACE reads, leaving out DNA. In all, the sample yields a few hundred thousand distinct CDR3 sequences. Broader study findings: It was in IBD patients that TCRbeta diversity (inverse Simpson) was lower than in healthy co-twins. Perhaps reflecting limited power, concordant and discordant twins did not differ in repertoire similarity. Data gave no support to a single strong signal or clonotype associated with IBD.

As regards this clonotype: As yet, its antigen is unknown.

The CDR3 runs to 14 residues. Germline V gene sequence: CDR1 SGHVS, CDR2 FQNEAQ. From whole blood, total RNA was isolated without any sorting of T cells. The sequenced sample consisted of blood. The origin of this receptor is a human donor with ulcerative colitis or Crohn's disease, or a healthy co-twin of an affected twin (not recorded which). This chain links TRBV7-8 with TRBJ1-1. The CDR3 loop is CASSLVHGNTEAFF.